Listed below are T cell receptor beta chains from one sample, sequenced in a study of T cells in Graves' hyperthyroidism and ophthalmopathy. MiXCR was run by TCRdb on the multiplex PCR reads, yielding one entry per CDR3 protein. Here the sample spans 550,000 to 700,000 distinct CDR3 sequences, about half being singletons. The material sequenced was peripheral blood or thyroid tissue (not recorded which). The receptors were sampled from an adult woman with Graves' disease, either hyperthyroidism or ophthalmopathy (not recorded which). Both conserved end residues are part of each CDR3. A D gene is named only where the DNA matches it firmly. Rows may omit the clone size; those that give it use once, few, many or a size class.

D	V	size	J	CDR3	DNA
-	TRBV7-9	-	TRBJ1-2	CASSPISGGVGYTF	TGTGCCAGCAGCCCCATTAGCGGGGGCGTGGGCTACACCTTC
-	TRBV19	many	TRBJ1-3	CASSEVIGNTIYF	TGTGCCAGTAGTGAGGTTATTGGAAACACCATATATTTT
TRBD1	TRBV15	few	TRBJ1-6	CATSRDGPGGRMNDSPLHF	TGTGCCACCAGCAGAGATGGACCAGGGGGAAGAATGAATGATTCACCCCTCCACTTT
TRBD1	TRBV24-1	-	TRBJ1-2	CATSDRSGQDYGYTF	TGTGCCACCAGTGATCGCTCGGGACAGGACTATGGCTACACCTTC
TRBD1	TRBV6-1	-	TRBJ2-5	CASLGTGGAGETQYF	TGTGCCAGCCTTGGGACAGGGGGTGCTGGGGAGACCCAGTACTTC
TRBD1	TRBV11-2	once	TRBJ1-4	CASSSVPGQGRLVF	TGTGCCAGCAGCTCCGTCCCGGGACAGGGAAGATTGGTCTTT
-	TRBV12-3/TRBV12-4	many	TRBJ1-5	CASSFSSGREGPQHF	TGTGCCAGCAGTTTCAGTTCCGGAAGGGAAGGACCCCAGCATTTT
TRBD2	TRBV10-3	-	TRBJ2-7	CAISESVTSGTRSGEQYF	TGTGCCATCAGTGAGTCTGTAACTAGCGGGACCCGGTCGGGCGAGCAGTACTTC
TRBD1	TRBV12-3/TRBV12-4	many	TRBJ1-1	CASSLGGRGNPYTEAFF	TGTGCCAGCAGTCTCGGCGGCAGGGGGAACCCATACACTGAAGCTTTCTTT
-	TRBV6-5	many	TRBJ2-2	CASSPRWRMIELFF	TGTGCCAGCAGCCCTCGTTGGCGGATGATAGAGCTGTTTTTT
TRBD1	TRBV12-3/TRBV12-4	many	TRBJ2-5	CASTLTGGGKKETQYF	TGTGCCAGCACCCTGACAGGGGGCGGAAAGAAAGAGACCCAGTACTTC
-	TRBV5-1	many	TRBJ1-1	CASSLGGWGTEAFF	TGCGCCAGCAGCTTGGGAGGTTGGGGCACTGAAGCTTTCTTT
TRBD1	TRBV2	-	TRBJ2-7	CARRGQGGYEQYF	TGTGCCAGACGGGGACAGGGTGGTTACGAGCAGTACTTC
TRBD1	TRBV5-1	many	TRBJ1-1	CASQTGGHTEAFF	TGCGCCAGTCAGACAGGGGGCCACACTGAAGCTTTCTTT
-	TRBV19	many	TRBJ2-5	CASIGPGETQYF	TGTGCCAGTATCGGCCCCGGAGAGACCCAGTACTTC
TRBD2	TRBV20-1	many	TRBJ2-7	CSANPLAGSYEQYF	TGCAGTGCTAACCCTCTAGCGGGGTCATACGAGCAGTACTTC
-	TRBV20-1	many	TRBJ1-1	CSASRGLNTEAFF	TGCAGTGCTAGTCGGGGACTGAACACTGAAGCTTTCTTT
-	TRBV7-9	many	TRBJ2-7	CASSTLTGRSRDEQYF	TGTGCCAGCAGTACACTCACCGGCAGGTCGCGGGACGAGCAGTACTTC
-	TRBV5-5	-	TRBJ1-2	CASSLGGHSGDTF	TGTGCCAGCAGCTTGGGGGGCCACTCCGGGGACACCTTC
TRBD2	TRBV7-2	once	TRBJ2-1	CASSFQAGEQFF	TGTGCCAGTAGTTTCCAAGCGGGAGAGCAGTTCTTC
-	TRBV6-2/TRBV6-3	many	TRBJ1-5	CASSSLDWWPQHF	TGTGCCAGCAGTTCCCTGGATTGGTGGCCCCAGCATTTT
TRBD1	TRBV29-1	-	TRBJ2-5	CSVRGSPGQGLQETQYF	TGCAGCGTTCGGGGTTCCCCGGGACAGGGATTGCAAGAGACCCAGTACTTC
TRBD1	TRBV20-1	-	TRBJ1-1	CSLAGGANTEAFF	TGCAGTCTGGCAGGGGGCGCGAACACTGAAGCTTTCTTT
TRBD1	TRBV7-3	many	TRBJ1-1	CASSLQGVDTEAFF	TGTGCCAGCAGCCTTCAGGGGGTGGACACTGAAGCTTTCTTT
-	TRBV7-2	once	TRBJ2-6	CASSPQVGSNVLTF	TGTGCCAGCAGCCCTCAGGTTGGGAGCAACGTCCTGACTTTC
-	TRBV10-3	many	TRBJ1-5	CAITQGPGQPQHF	TGTGCCATCACACAGGGACCAGGTCAGCCCCAGCATTTT
-	TRBV4-1	few	TRBJ2-2	CASRPRAVTGELFF	TGCGCCAGCAGACCTCGGGCGGTTACCGGGGAGCTGTTTTTT
-	TRBV20-1	-	TRBJ1-2	CSASSLKQGKFGYTF	TGCAGTGCTAGCAGCCTGAAACAGGGAAAGTTTGGCTACACCTTC
-	TRBV6-1	many	TRBJ1-5	CASRRVVWNQPQHF	TGTGCCAGCAGGCGGGTGGTATGGAATCAGCCCCAGCATTTT
TRBD2	TRBV4-1	many	TRBJ2-7	CASSSYPSGSSYEQYF	TGCGCCAGCAGCTCCTATCCTAGCGGGAGCTCCTACGAGCAGTACTTC
-	TRBV2	many	TRBJ2-2	CASSEGPYTGELFF	TGTGCCAGCAGTGAGGGACCCTACACCGGGGAGCTGTTTTTT
-	TRBV7-2	once	TRBJ1-6	CASSLAVAGGNSPLHF	TGTGCCAGCAGCTTAGCGGTGGCAGGAGGGAATTCACCCCTCCACTTT
-	TRBV5-4	-	TRBJ1-2	CASSTPGEDYGYTF	TGTGCCAGCAGCACACCGGGAGAGGACTATGGCTACACCTTC
-	TRBV25-1	-	TRBJ2-7	CASSEYEGGAETVGQYF	TGTGCCAGCAGTGAATATGAGGGGGGGGCCGAAACTGTGGGGCAGTACTTC
TRBD1	TRBV20-1	many	TRBJ2-5	CSARGNKETQYF	TGCAGTGCCAGGGGGAATAAAGAGACCCAGTACTTC
-	TRBV7-2	many	TRBJ2-7	CASSKEQGGYEQYF	TGTGCCAGCAGCAAAGAACAGGGGGGGTACGAGCAGTACTTC
TRBD2	TRBV7-3	-	TRBJ2-2	CASSSASGRGTGGLFF	TGTGCCAGCAGCTCCGCTAGCGGGAGGGGTACCGGGGGGTTGTTTTTT
-	TRBV20-1	once	TRBJ1-1	CSATGPINTEAFF	TGCAGTGCCACGGGACCGATAAACACTGAAGCTTTCTTT
-	TRBV7-6	many	TRBJ1-1	CASSLTKGNTEAFF	TGTGCCAGCAGCTTGACAAAGGGTAACACTGAAGCTTTCTTT
TRBD1	TRBV28	many	TRBJ2-5	CASSFRDRTELTQYF	TGTGCCAGCAGTTTCCGGGACAGGACCGAGCTGACCCAGTACTTC
TRBD1	TRBV6-2/TRBV6-3	-	TRBJ2-7	CASDDRGLYEQYF	TGTGCCAGCGATGACAGGGGGCTATACGAGCAGTACTTC
TRBD2	TRBV5-1	few	TRBJ2-7	CASRPPGLAGPLSYEQYF	TGCGCCAGCCGACCCCCGGGGCTAGCGGGACCCCTCTCCTACGAGCAGTACTTC